Sequencing of this T cell receptor (beta chain) was carried out in a study of T cells in Graves' hyperthyroidism and ophthalmopathy. Study-level points and caveats: Researchers found most expanded thyroid clonotypes above 0.001 in blood as well.

Uncontrolled infection, other autoimmune disease, pregnancy and lactation each barred patients from inclusion. Thyroid ultrasound and orbital computed tomography, with clinical symptoms and serum thyroxine and TRAb, informed diagnoses. PBMCs came from 9 to 10 ml fresh peripheral blood. This clonotype was seen ten or more times. What it recognizes is unknown. This CDR3 has 14 amino acids. Trimming cost V 5 bases and J 6 bases; bases outside gene matches: 6. Germline CDR1 is MGHRA and CDR2 is YSYEKL. TCR beta CDR3 sequences were amplified from RNA transcripts. Carried out on the TCR CDR3, a first-round RT-PCR used the HTBI primer set. TCRdb processed the multiplex PCR reads anew with MiXCR; each CDR3 protein has one entry. The sample holds 300,000 to 450,000 distinct CDR3 sequences, 18% seen once.

The TCR comes from a woman between 35 and 50 years old with Graves' ophthalmopathy. Source material: blood. The chain uses TRBV4-1 and TRBJ2-7, with 11 bases identical to TRBD2. CDR3 sequence reads: CASSTLAGGFEQYF. For the CDR3, the DNA is TGCGCCAGCAGCACTCTAGCGGGAGGATTCGAGCAGTACTTC.